A single count supports the clone carrying this TCR beta chain. The antigen is unknown. The data derive from a study of shared clonotypes between healthy human individuals. In the study overall: Three plates each covered CD4 naive and memory; CD8 naive two, CD8 memory one. Findings and caveats of the study: Clonotype sharing among donors was thought likely to change with sequencing depth.

Method: immunoSEQ multiplex PCR; TCRdb's copy keeps in-frame clones and lacks some. The table has 2 million to 3 million clones, over 85% seen once; the top ten hold 0.36%. From germline, CDR1 is MGHRA and CDR2 YSYEKL. The CDR3 runs 17 residues. Germline trimming cut 1 base from V and 7 bases from J; bases unmatched to any gene: 11. Sample: naive CD4+ T cells from PBMCs. Subset reported: CD45RA+ positively selected. The gene calls are TRBV4-1 and TRBJ2-3; 10 bases agree with TRBD2. This sequence originates from a man aged 18 to 29 in good health. Some clones in this sample may be carry-over from other donors' samples. The CDR3 DNA is TGCGCCAGCAGCCAAGGGGCAGCGGGAGGGCGGTGGTATACGCAGTATTTT. Its protein product is CASSQGAAGGRWYTQYF.